The rows below give T cell receptor beta chains drawn from one sample of a study of post-analysis software for immune sequencing data. TCRdb reanalysed the PCR reads using MiXCR and keeps one entry per CDR3 protein. The sample has fewer than 850,000 distinct CDR3 sequences; around 45% are singletons. The source material was blood. These receptors came from a girl aged 10 to 17 with multiple sclerosis. Both conserved end residues are part of each CDR3. The order of the fields is D gene, clone size, V gene, J gene, CDR3 DNA, CDR3 protein. D genes are given only for firm matches. Clone size is given for some rows only: seen once, a few or many times, or a class if the clone is expanded.

d_call: TRBD2
clone_size: -
v_call: TRBV6-2/TRBV6-3
j_call: TRBJ2-2
cdr3_nt: TGTGCCAGCAGTTGGGTAGCGGGAGGGCCCTCCACCACCGGGGAGCTGTTTTTT
cdr3_aa: CASSWVAGGPSTTGELFF

d_call: TRBD2
clone_size: few
v_call: TRBV15
j_call: TRBJ2-1
cdr3_nt: TGTGCCACCAGCAGAGATTCTCCGGGCGGGAGGGCCGGCAATGAGCAGTTCTTC
cdr3_aa: CATSRDSPGGRAGNEQFF

d_call: TRBD1
clone_size: -
v_call: TRBV30
j_call: TRBJ1-2
cdr3_nt: TGTGTCTGGAGTGGAGGACAGGACACGGGTGGCTACACCTTC
cdr3_aa: CVWSGGQDTGGYTF

d_call: -
clone_size: -
v_call: TRBV6-6
j_call: TRBJ2-1
cdr3_nt: TGTGCCAGCAGCACGGACAGATTCAATGAGCAGTTCTTC
cdr3_aa: CASSTDRFNEQFF

d_call: -
clone_size: once
v_call: TRBV7-9
j_call: TRBJ2-1
cdr3_nt: TGTGCCAGCAGCCCCAGAGGGGGTGGGAATGAGCAGTTCTTC
cdr3_aa: CASSPRGGGNEQFF

d_call: TRBD2
clone_size: few
v_call: TRBV25-1
j_call: TRBJ2-5
cdr3_nt: TGTGCCAGCAGTGTAGGGCTAGCGGGAGAGACCCAGTACTTC
cdr3_aa: CASSVGLAGETQYF

d_call: TRBD2
clone_size: few
v_call: TRBV12-5
j_call: TRBJ2-7
cdr3_nt: TGTGCTAGTGAGCGGGGCTCCTACGAGCAGTACTTC
cdr3_aa: CASERGSYEQYF

d_call: -
clone_size: -
v_call: TRBV20-1
j_call: TRBJ1-1
cdr3_nt: TGCAGTGCTAGAACCGACGTTGGCACTGAAGCTTTCTTT
cdr3_aa: CSARTDVGTEAFF

d_call: -
clone_size: -
v_call: TRBV4-3
j_call: TRBJ2-4
cdr3_nt: TGCGCCAGCAGCCAAGGCCTTCCCGACGCGTGGGGGGCCAAAAACATTCAGTACTTC
cdr3_aa: CASSQGLPDAWGAKNIQYF

d_call: -
clone_size: -
v_call: TRBV2
j_call: TRBJ1-4
cdr3_nt: TGTGCCAGCAGTGAAGCTGGACACCGGGGGAATGAAAAACTGTTTTTT
cdr3_aa: CASSEAGHRGNEKLFF

d_call: -
clone_size: -
v_call: TRBV29-1
j_call: TRBJ2-7
cdr3_nt: TGCAGCGCCGAGGGGATCTACGAGCAGTACTTC
cdr3_aa: CSAEGIYEQYF

d_call: -
clone_size: -
v_call: TRBV6-1
j_call: TRBJ2-3
cdr3_nt: TGTGCCAGCAGTGAGCAGGGCGATACGCAGTATTTT
cdr3_aa: CASSEQGDTQYF

d_call: -
clone_size: -
v_call: TRBV21-1
j_call: TRBJ2-3
cdr3_nt: TGTGCCAGCAGCATACCTGCGTCCTTGGATACGCAGTATTTT
cdr3_aa: CASSIPASLDTQYF

d_call: -
clone_size: -
v_call: TRBV3-1
j_call: TRBJ1-1
cdr3_nt: TGTGCCAGCAGCCAAACCGACAGCATCGGCGCAGCTTTCTTT
cdr3_aa: CASSQTDSIGAAFF

d_call: -
clone_size: many
v_call: TRBV20-1
j_call: TRBJ2-7
cdr3_nt: TGCAGTGCTAGAGGCGGGGATAGGTTGTACGAGCAGTACTTC
cdr3_aa: CSARGGDRLYEQYF

d_call: TRBD1
clone_size: few
v_call: TRBV11-1
j_call: TRBJ2-4
cdr3_nt: TGTGCCAGCAGCTTAGCCCCCCGCGACCGGGACAGGGATCCGTTAGCCAAAAACATTCAGTACTTC
cdr3_aa: CASSLAPRDRDRDPLAKNIQYF

d_call: -
clone_size: -
v_call: TRBV15
j_call: TRBJ2-7
cdr3_nt: TGTGCCACCAGCCCCACGAGCGGGCGCACCTACGAGCAGTACTTC
cdr3_aa: CATSPTSGRTYEQYF

d_call: TRBD1
clone_size: -
v_call: TRBV7-9
j_call: TRBJ2-5
cdr3_nt: TGTGCCAGCAGCTTAGTACACCCACCCACAGGGGGCTTGAGGACCCAGTACTTC
cdr3_aa: CASSLVHPPTGGLRTQYF

d_call: -
clone_size: few
v_call: TRBV7-9
j_call: TRBJ1-4
cdr3_nt: TGTGCCAGCAGCCCGGGGGGCCTTAATGAAAAACTGTTTTTT
cdr3_aa: CASSPGGLNEKLFF

d_call: -
clone_size: -
v_call: TRBV10-3
j_call: TRBJ1-2
cdr3_nt: TGTGCCATCAGCCCCCCCTCCGGGGGAGCTAACTATGGCTACACTTTC
cdr3_aa: CAISPPSGGANYGYTF

d_call: -
clone_size: -
v_call: TRBV12-3/TRBV12-4
j_call: TRBJ1-5
cdr3_nt: TGTGCCAGCAGTTTAAGTGCCCATCAGCCCCAGCATTTT
cdr3_aa: CASSLSAHQPQHF

d_call: TRBD1
clone_size: few
v_call: TRBV5-1
j_call: TRBJ2-7
cdr3_nt: TGCGCCAGCAGCTTGGCGCCGGGACAGGAGACCTACGAGCAGTACTTC
cdr3_aa: CASSLAPGQETYEQYF

d_call: -
clone_size: -
v_call: TRBV29-1
j_call: TRBJ2-3
cdr3_nt: TGCAGCGTTGGAGATCCAAGAAGGACAGATACGCAGTATTTT
cdr3_aa: CSVGDPRRTDTQYF

d_call: -
clone_size: -
v_call: TRBV28
j_call: TRBJ2-5
cdr3_nt: TGTGCCAGCAGTTTTGACTCCCGGGAGACCCAGTACTTC
cdr3_aa: CASSFDSRETQYF

d_call: -
clone_size: -
v_call: TRBV12-3/TRBV12-4
j_call: TRBJ1-1
cdr3_nt: TGTGCCAGCAGTCGGATGGGTTTACCTTTCTTT
cdr3_aa: CASSRMGLPFF

d_call: TRBD1
clone_size: once
v_call: TRBV12-3/TRBV12-4
j_call: TRBJ2-1
cdr3_nt: TGTGCCGGCAGAGGGGACAGGGGGTATGAGCAGTTCTTC
cdr3_aa: CAGRGDRGYEQFF

d_call: -
clone_size: -
v_call: TRBV18
j_call: TRBJ1-2
cdr3_nt: TGTGCCAGCTCACCTCGCCCACAAGGGGAGAGAGATGGCTACACCTTC
cdr3_aa: CASSPRPQGERDGYTF

d_call: TRBD1
clone_size: many
v_call: TRBV29-1
j_call: TRBJ2-7
cdr3_nt: TGCAGTGCTCGGACAGGGGCCTACGAGCAGTACTTC
cdr3_aa: CSARTGAYEQYF

d_call: TRBD1
clone_size: -
v_call: TRBV18
j_call: TRBJ2-1
cdr3_nt: TGTGCCAGCTCCCCAGGACAGGGAAACCATGAGCAGTTCTTC
cdr3_aa: CASSPGQGNHEQFF

d_call: TRBD2
clone_size: few
v_call: TRBV7-9
j_call: TRBJ2-3
cdr3_nt: TGTGCCAGCAGCCTTCTAGCGGGAGCGACAGATACGCAGTATTTT
cdr3_aa: CASSLLAGATDTQYF

d_call: TRBD2
clone_size: -
v_call: TRBV5-1
j_call: TRBJ2-7
cdr3_nt: TGCGCCAGCAGCTCCGGGGGGGGCGACCAGGGCGAGCAGTACTTC
cdr3_aa: CASSSGGGDQGEQYF

d_call: TRBD2
clone_size: -
v_call: TRBV20-1
j_call: TRBJ2-5
cdr3_nt: TGCAGTGCACCCCTCAGGACTAGCGGGGAGACCCAGTACTTC
cdr3_aa: CSAPLRTSGETQYF

d_call: -
clone_size: -
v_call: TRBV20-1
j_call: TRBJ2-1
cdr3_nt: TGCAGTGCTAGCCGACGGACTGGGCTTTACAATGAGCAGTTCTTC
cdr3_aa: CSASRRTGLYNEQFF

d_call: -
clone_size: -
v_call: TRBV7-3
j_call: TRBJ2-5
cdr3_nt: TGTGCCAGCAGCCCGGGGACCTCCTGGGAGACCCAGTACTTC
cdr3_aa: CASSPGTSWETQYF

d_call: TRBD1
clone_size: -
v_call: TRBV4-3
j_call: TRBJ2-7
cdr3_nt: TGCGCCAGCAGCCAAGATCGGGACAGGGTAGATTTGTACGAGCAGTACTTC
cdr3_aa: CASSQDRDRVDLYEQYF

d_call: -
clone_size: -
v_call: TRBV6-5
j_call: TRBJ2-7
cdr3_nt: TGTGCCAGCAGCCCCAGGGAGACGAGGTACGAGCAGTACTTC
cdr3_aa: CASSPRETRYEQYF

d_call: -
clone_size: -
v_call: TRBV6-6
j_call: TRBJ2-1
cdr3_nt: TGTGCCAGCACCTATACTTCACTAGTTCGCGGTGAGCAGTTCTTC
cdr3_aa: CASTYTSLVRGEQFF

d_call: TRBD1
clone_size: -
v_call: TRBV6-5
j_call: TRBJ1-6
cdr3_nt: TGTGCCAGCAGAAGGGACAGGGCTTTATATAATTCACCCCTCCACTTT
cdr3_aa: CASRRDRALYNSPLHF

d_call: -
clone_size: few
v_call: TRBV20-1
j_call: TRBJ2-1
cdr3_nt: TGCAGTGCTAGAGATCCGAGTGAGCAGTTCTTC
cdr3_aa: CSARDPSEQFF

d_call: TRBD2
clone_size: -
v_call: TRBV9
j_call: TRBJ2-3
cdr3_nt: TGTGCCAGCAGCGCGGGCGGGAGTTGGACAGATACGCAGTATTTT
cdr3_aa: CASSAGGSWTDTQYF

d_call: -
clone_size: few
v_call: TRBV2
j_call: TRBJ2-7
cdr3_nt: TGTGCCATCTCTGGGGGGACAGTCTACGAGCAGTACTTC
cdr3_aa: CAISGGTVYEQYF

d_call: -
clone_size: -
v_call: TRBV20-1
j_call: TRBJ1-4
cdr3_nt: TGCAGTGCTAGAAAGGGCCAGGCGCTCAATGAAAAACTGTTTTTT
cdr3_aa: CSARKGQALNEKLFF

d_call: -
clone_size: -
v_call: TRBV7-9
j_call: TRBJ2-1
cdr3_nt: TGTGCCAGCAGCTCTCCGGGATGGGTGCAGTTCTTC
cdr3_aa: CASSSPGWVQFF

d_call: -
clone_size: -
v_call: TRBV29-1
j_call: TRBJ2-7
cdr3_nt: TGCAGCGTTGTTGGGCAGGTATGGGGTGAGCAGTACTTC
cdr3_aa: CSVVGQVWGEQYF

d_call: TRBD2
clone_size: -
v_call: TRBV20-1
j_call: TRBJ2-7
cdr3_nt: TGCAGTGCTACGGCTAGCGGTATTCTAGGTGGCCAGTACTTC
cdr3_aa: CSATASGILGGQYF

d_call: -
clone_size: few
v_call: TRBV6-5
j_call: TRBJ1-1
cdr3_nt: TGTGCCAGCAGTTGGGACGGGACCAACACTGAAGCTTTCTTT
cdr3_aa: CASSWDGTNTEAFF

d_call: TRBD2
clone_size: -
v_call: TRBV7-8
j_call: TRBJ2-1
cdr3_nt: TGTGCCAGCAGCCAGTTTGGCGGGAGGAGCGATGAGCAGTTCTTC
cdr3_aa: CASSQFGGRSDEQFF